Presented here are 9 T cell receptor beta chains from one specimen sequenced in a study of T cell responses to AZD1222 COVID-19 vaccine (dated by TCRdb to about 2021). The intended sense of this specimen's time point label: about 28 days (+/-7) after the second vaccine dose. The library was generated by the immunoSEQ multiplex PCR assay. TCRdb limited this immuneACCESS table to in-frame rearrangements with V and J called. A share of clones is missing; checked studies link under half to unresolved V genes, and the rest is unexplained. The sample includes 85,000 or so clones, with under 95% observed a single time. The ten largest clones add up to approximately 10% of the sample. This material consisted of peripheral blood, taken 28 days after the second AZD1222 dose. These receptors all come from an adult who received the AZD1222 COVID-19 vaccine.

The V gene is TRBV30, the J gene TRBJ1-1; D might be TRBD1 (5 bases). V lost 2 bases, J lost 1 base, and 14 bases lay in between. The CDR3 has 15 residues. CDR1 is GTSNPN, CDR2 SVGIG, per germline (reference sequence). CDR3 sequence: CAWSTQGPQNTEAFF. Written as DNA, the CDR3 is TGTGCCTGGAGTACGCAGGGCCCCCAGAACACTGAAGCTTTCTTT.

The chain links TRBV29-1 to TRBJ2-2, with D perhaps matching TRBD1 or TRBD2 (5 bases each). The CDR3 contains 16 residues. V lost 4 bases to trimming and J lost 4 bases, with 19 bases between them. Germline V gene lookup returns CDR1 SQVTM and CDR2 ANQGSEA. CDR3 coding DNA: TGCAGCGTTGGCGGGCGGCAGGGATCGGTCACCGGGGAGCTGTTTTTT. Protein sequence: CSVGGRQGSVTGELFF.

The chain is built from TRBV14 and TRBJ1-2; no reliable D call. The V end was cut by 5 bases, the J end by 2 bases, with 9 bases between. The CDR3 runs to 13 residues. Germline V gives CDR1 SGHDN, CDR2 FVKESK. CDR3 DNA: TGTGCCAGCAGCAGCGCAAGGAACTATGGCTACACCTTC. Protein sequence: CASSSARNYGYTF.

The chain has TRBV5-1 and TRBJ2-7; D possibly uses TRBD1 or TRBD2 (5 bases each). Looked up from germline, CDR1 is SGHRS and CDR2 is YFSETQ. V was trimmed by 1 base and J by 3 bases, leaving 11 bases between them. This CDR3 has 14 amino acids. The CDR3, as DNA: TGCGCCAGCAGCTTGACTGGGGGAAACTACGAGCAGTACTTC. This encodes CASSLTGGNYEQYF.

The chain links TRBV11-3 to TRBJ2-2, with D unclear. V was pared by 5 bases and J by 3 bases, with 7 bases between. The CDR3 is made up of 13 amino acids. Germline CDR1 is SGHNT and CDR2 is YENEEA. CDR3 protein: CASSPRDTGELFF. The CDR3 DNA is TGTGCCAGCAGCCCAAGAGACACCGGGGAGCTGTTTTTT.

The chain links TRBV2 to TRBJ1-1, with D uncertain. The CDR3 contains 14 residues. Trimming took off 2 bases at V and 6 bases at J, with 13 bases between the two ends. CDR1 is SNHLY and CDR2 is FYNNEI in the germline V gene. CDR3 region: CASSEWVSPSEAFF. The CDR3 region has the DNA TGTGCCAGCAGTGAATGGGTGTCTCCGTCTGAAGCTTTCTTT.

The CDR3 DNA sequence: TGTGCCAGCAGCACACGACTAGCGGGGGGGCTAGCCAAAAACATTCAGTACTTC. It translates to CASSTRLAGGLAKNIQYF. The chain recombines TRBV7-9 with TRBJ2-4; 14 nucleotides align to TRBD2. This CDR3 is built from 18 residues. V shed 5 bases and J 0 bases; nucleotides not matched to a gene: 6. Per germline, CDR1 SEHNR and CDR2 FQNEAQ (reference sequence).

V gene TRBV12-3 or TRBV12-4 combines with J gene TRBJ1-2, with 8 bases identical to TRBD1. The J segment lost 5 bases and the V segment lost 6 bases, leaving 5 bases of the junction unmatched. The CDR3 has 13 amino acids. This chain's CDR3 is CASRDQGAYGYTF. As DNA, the CDR3 is TGTGCCAGCAGGGATCAGGGGGCATATGGCTACACCTTC.

The CDR3 here is CASSLGRNVGYGYTF. The DNA for the CDR3 is TGTGCCAGCAGCTTAGGGAGGAACGTGGGCTATGGCTACACCTTC. The chain carries TRBV7-2 and TRBJ1-2; no clear D gene. Germline V gene data show CDR1 as SGHTA and CDR2 as FQGNSA. This CDR3 has 15 residues. Trimming left V 1 base short and J 4 bases short, with 13 bases between.